This T cell receptor beta chain was recovered during a study of shared clonotypes between healthy human individuals. The protocol was immunoSEQ multiplex PCR, while the TCRdb copy is restricted to in-frame clones and leaves out a portion. The repertoire has 1,400,000 or so clones, 97% to 99% of them found once; the top ten carry 0.36%. This CDR3 has 14 residues. Per the germline V gene, CDR1 is SGHRS and CDR2 is YFSETQ. V shed 4 bases and J shed 0 bases, with 9 bases lying between them. The TCR originated in a man aged 25-40 years in good health. The chain uses TRBV5-1 and TRBJ2-3; D unclear. The specimen was naive CD4+ T cells sorted from blood. As for subset: CD45RA+ positively selected. CDR3 DNA sequence: TGCGCCAGCAGCCAGGACCGAAGCACAGATACGCAGTATTTT. It is translated as CASSQDRSTDTQYF. The full variable domain, rest sourced from reference TRBV5-1 and TRBJ2-3, is KAGVTQTPRYLIKTRGQQVTLSCSPISGHRSVSWYQQTPGQGLQFLFEYFSETQRNKGNFPGRFSGRQFSNSRSEMNVSTLELGDSALYLCASSQDRSTDTQYFGPGTRLTVL.